One sample yielded the 4 T cell receptor beta chains listed below, sequenced in a study of shared clonotypes between healthy human individuals. As defined, naive CD8 cells were CD45RO-negative and positively selected for CCR7, with terminally differentiated effector memory CD45RA+ cells excluded. Some clones are missing from TCRdb's copy, which holds only in-frame ones; the method was immunoSEQ multiplex PCR. Among millions of clones listed, 85% to 95% were seen once. The sample taken for sequencing was naive CD8+ T cells from PBMCs. These receptors all stem from a man aged 18 to 29 in good health. Some clones in this sample may be carry-over from other donors' samples.

The rearrangement uses TRBV6-5 and TRBJ2-1; 7 bases fit TRBD2. Trimming took 2 bases from V and 5 from J; bases not matched to a gene: 6. The CDR3 contains 15 residues. Germline V CDR1 and CDR2: MNHEY, SVGAGI. As DNA, the CDR3 is TGTGCCAGCAGTTACAGGGAGGGCCTGAACAATGAGCAGTTCTTC. This gives the protein CASSYREGLNNEQFF.

This sequence joins TRBV28 and TRBJ1-2, with 9 bases that match TRBD1. This CDR3 contains 16 residues. Germline lookup yields CDR1 MDHEN and CDR2 SYDVKM. The V and J ends lost 3 bases and 7 bases, in that order; junction bases with no gene match: 12. The CDR3 region is CASSFRGGQGTSGYTF. CDR3 nucleotide sequence: TGTGCCAGCAGTTTCCGAGGGGGACAGGGTACGTCTGGCTACACCTTC.

The chain employs TRBV4-3 and TRBJ2-2, with 9 bases matching TRBD2. In germline, CDR1 is LGHNA, CDR2 YSLEER. V lost 0 bases to trimming and J lost 0 bases; unmatched junction nucleotides: 5. This CDR3 region has 18 residues. CDR3 amino acids: CASSQDAASGANTGELFF. In DNA form, the CDR3 reads TGCGCCAGCAGCCAAGATGCGGCTAGCGGGGCGAACACCGGGGAGCTGTTTTTT.

The table lists this clone with a count of one. The chain combines TRBV4-3 with TRBJ2-7; TRBD2 matches 7 bases. The V gene end was trimmed by 0 bases and the J gene end by 2 bases; junction bases not matched to a gene: 4. This CDR3 contains 15 residues. CDR1 is LGHNA, CDR2 YSLEER, per germline. The CDR3 loop is CASSQERENPYEQYF. DNA of the CDR3: TGCGCCAGCAGCCAAGAGCGGGAGAACCCCTACGAGCAGTACTTC.